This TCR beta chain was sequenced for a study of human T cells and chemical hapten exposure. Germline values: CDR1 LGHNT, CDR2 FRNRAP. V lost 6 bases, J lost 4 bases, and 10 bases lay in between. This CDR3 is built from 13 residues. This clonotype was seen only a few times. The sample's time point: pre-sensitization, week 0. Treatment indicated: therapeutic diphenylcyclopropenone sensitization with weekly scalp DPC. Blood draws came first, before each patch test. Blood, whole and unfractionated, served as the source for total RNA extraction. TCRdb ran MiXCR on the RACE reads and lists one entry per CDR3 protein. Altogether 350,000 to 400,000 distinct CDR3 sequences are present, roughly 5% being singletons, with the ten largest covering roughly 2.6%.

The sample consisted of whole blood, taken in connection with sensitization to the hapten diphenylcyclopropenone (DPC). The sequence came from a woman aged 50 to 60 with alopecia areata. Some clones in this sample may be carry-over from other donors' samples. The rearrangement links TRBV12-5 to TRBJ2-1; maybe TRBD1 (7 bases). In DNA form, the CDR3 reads TGTGCTAGTGGGGCGGGACAGTACAATGAGCAGTTCTTC. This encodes CASGAGQYNEQFF.